The clone carrying this TCR beta chain appeared a few times. What it binds is unknown. The record originates from a study of beta chain features in type 1 diabetes. Whole-study results and caveats: Insertions were fewer and deletions more numerous at VDJ junctions in type 1 diabetes patients. A definitive answer on HLA type influencing TCRB rearrangement was not reached here.

The entirety of the isolated RNA underwent reverse transcription, so expressed TCRB transcripts were sequenced. The method was immunoSEQ multiplex PCR; TCRdb's version includes in-frame clones alone and lacks a portion of them. This repertoire shows 200,000 to 250,000 clones, roughly 13% found once; its top ten account for about 0.026%. Germline CDR1 and CDR2: SGHTA and FQGNSA. Trimming left V 5 bases short and J 1 base short, with 17 bases between. The CDR3 spans 17 residues. Each sorted population was over 95% pure. V and J are TRBV7-2 and TRBJ2-2, with D possibly TRBD1 on 5 matching bases. This TCR was sampled from a woman in her thirties or forties in good health. The sample consisted of naive CD4+ T cells from blood. CDR3 nucleotide sequence: TGTGCCAGCAGCCGGATTTTTGGGGCTGTGAACACCGGGGAGCTGTTTTTT. This gives the protein CASSRIFGAVNTGELFF. The full variable domain, its missing parts supplied by reference TRBV7-2 and TRBJ2-2, is GAGVSQSPSNKVTEKGKDVELRCDPISGHTALYWYRQSLGQGLEFLIYFQGNSAPDKSGLPSDRFSAERTGGSVSTLTIQRTQQEDSAVYLCASSRIFGAVNTGELFFGEGSRLTVL.